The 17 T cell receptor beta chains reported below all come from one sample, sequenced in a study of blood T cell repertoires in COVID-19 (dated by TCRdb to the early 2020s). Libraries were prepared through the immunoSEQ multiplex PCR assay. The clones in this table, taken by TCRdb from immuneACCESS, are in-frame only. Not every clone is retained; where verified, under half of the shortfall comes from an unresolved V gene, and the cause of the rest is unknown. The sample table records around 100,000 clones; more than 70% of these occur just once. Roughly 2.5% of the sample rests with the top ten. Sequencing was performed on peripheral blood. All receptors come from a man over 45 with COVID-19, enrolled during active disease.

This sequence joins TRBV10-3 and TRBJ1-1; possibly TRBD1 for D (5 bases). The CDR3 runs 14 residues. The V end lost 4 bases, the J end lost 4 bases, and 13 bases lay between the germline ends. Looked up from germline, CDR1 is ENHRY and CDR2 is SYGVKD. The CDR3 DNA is TGTGCCATCAGTGGTAAGGGGCAGGGCACTGAAGCTTTCTTT. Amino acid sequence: CAISGKGQGTEAFF.

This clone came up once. CDR3 sequence: CASSLDGEEGQPQHF. The CDR3 region has the DNA TGCGCCAGCAGCTTGGACGGGGAAGAGGGTCAGCCCCAGCATTTT. The chain joins TRBV5-1 to TRBJ1-5; D is unclear. The CDR3 spans 15 residues. Between the trimmed V and J ends, which lost 0 bases and 6 bases, there was a span of 13 bases. Germline V gene data show CDR1 as SGHRS and CDR2 as YFSETQ.

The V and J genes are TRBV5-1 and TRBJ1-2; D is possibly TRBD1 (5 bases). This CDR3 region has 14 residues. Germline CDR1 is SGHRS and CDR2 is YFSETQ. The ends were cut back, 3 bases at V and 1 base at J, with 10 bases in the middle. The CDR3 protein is CASSSGGVNYGYTF. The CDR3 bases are TGCGCCAGCAGCTCTGGGGGGGTTAACTATGGCTACACCTTC.

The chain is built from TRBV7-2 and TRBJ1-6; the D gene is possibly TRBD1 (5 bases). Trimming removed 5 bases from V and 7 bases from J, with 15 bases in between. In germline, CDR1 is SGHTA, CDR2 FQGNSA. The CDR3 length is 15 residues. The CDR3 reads CASSGGTRGNSPLHF. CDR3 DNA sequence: TGTGCCAGCAGCGGCGGGACGCGGGGGAATTCACCCCTCCACTTT.

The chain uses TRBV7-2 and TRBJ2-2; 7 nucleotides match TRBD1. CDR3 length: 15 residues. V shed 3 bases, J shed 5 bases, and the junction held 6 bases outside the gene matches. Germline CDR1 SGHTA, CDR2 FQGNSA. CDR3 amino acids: CASSFWDRRTGELFF. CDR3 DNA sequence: TGTGCCAGCAGCTTCTGGGACAGAAGAACCGGGGAGCTGTTTTTT.

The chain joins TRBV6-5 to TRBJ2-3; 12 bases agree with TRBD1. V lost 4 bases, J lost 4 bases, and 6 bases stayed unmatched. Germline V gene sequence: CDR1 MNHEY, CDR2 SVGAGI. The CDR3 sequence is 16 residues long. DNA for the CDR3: TGTGCCAGCAGTTCTCCCCGGGACAGGGGGCCAGATACGCAGTATTTT. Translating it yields CASSSPRDRGPDTQYF.

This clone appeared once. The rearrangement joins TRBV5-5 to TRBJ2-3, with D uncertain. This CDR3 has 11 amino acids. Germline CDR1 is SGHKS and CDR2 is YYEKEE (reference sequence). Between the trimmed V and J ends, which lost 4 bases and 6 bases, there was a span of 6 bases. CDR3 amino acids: CASSLEDTQYF. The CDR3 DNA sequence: TGTGCCAGCAGCCTAGAGGATACGCAGTATTTT.

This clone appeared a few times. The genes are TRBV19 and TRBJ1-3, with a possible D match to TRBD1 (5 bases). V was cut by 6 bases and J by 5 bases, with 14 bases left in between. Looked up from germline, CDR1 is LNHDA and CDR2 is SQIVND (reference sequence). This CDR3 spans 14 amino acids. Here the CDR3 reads CASSDFDRRNTIYF. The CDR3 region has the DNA TGTGCCAGTAGCGACTTCGACAGACGAAACACCATATATTTT. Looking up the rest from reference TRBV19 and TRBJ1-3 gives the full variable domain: DGGITQSPKYLFRKEGQNVTLSCEQNLNHDAMYWYRQDPGQGLRLIYYSQIVNDFQKGDIAEGYSVSREKKESFPLTVTSAQKNPTAFYLCASSDFDRRNTIYFGEGSWLTVV.

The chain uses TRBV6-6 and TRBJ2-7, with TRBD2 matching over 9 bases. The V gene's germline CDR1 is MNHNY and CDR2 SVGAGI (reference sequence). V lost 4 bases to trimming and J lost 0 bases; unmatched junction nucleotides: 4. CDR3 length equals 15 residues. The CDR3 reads CASSSSGGSSYEQYF. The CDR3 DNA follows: TGTGCCAGCAGTTCAAGCGGGGGGAGCTCCTACGAGCAGTACTTC.

CDR3 in DNA: TGTGCCAGTAGTCCAGCGGGACGGGTTATCTTCCCCCACGAGCAGTACTTC. This gives the protein CASSPAGRVIFPHEQYF. This rearrangement joins TRBV19 to TRBJ2-7; 7 bases align to TRBD2. V lost 5 bases and J lost 5; bases outside the gene matches: 18. This CDR3 contains 17 residues. Germline values: CDR1 LNHDA, CDR2 SQIVND (reference sequence).

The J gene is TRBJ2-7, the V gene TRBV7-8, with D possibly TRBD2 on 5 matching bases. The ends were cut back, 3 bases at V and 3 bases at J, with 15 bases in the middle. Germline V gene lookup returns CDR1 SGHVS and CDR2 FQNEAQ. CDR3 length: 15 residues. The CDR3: CASSLLLESGYEQYF. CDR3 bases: TGTGCCAGCAGCTTGCTACTAGAATCTGGCTACGAGCAGTACTTC.

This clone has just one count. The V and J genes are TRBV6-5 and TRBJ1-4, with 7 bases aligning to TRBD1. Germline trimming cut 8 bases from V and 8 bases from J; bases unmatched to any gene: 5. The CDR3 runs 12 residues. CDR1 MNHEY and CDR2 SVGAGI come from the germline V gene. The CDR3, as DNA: TGTGCCAGCCAAGACAGGGCAGAAAAACTGTTTTTT. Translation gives CASQDRAEKLFF.

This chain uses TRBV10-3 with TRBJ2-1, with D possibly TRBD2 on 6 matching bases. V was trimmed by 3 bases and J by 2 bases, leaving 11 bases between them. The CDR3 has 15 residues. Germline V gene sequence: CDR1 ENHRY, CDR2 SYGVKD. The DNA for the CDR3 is TGTGCCATCAGTGATGGGGGGAGCGCCTACAATGAGCAGTTCTTC. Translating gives CAISDGGSAYNEQFF.

The CDR3 is CASSPVDGGGLQETQYF. CDR3 sequence (DNA): TGTGCCAGCTCACCAGTCGATGGCGGGGGCCTTCAAGAGACCCAGTACTTC. The chain joins TRBV18 to TRBJ2-5; possible D gene TRBD2, 7 bases. The CDR3 sequence is 17 residues long. CDR1 and CDR2 from the germline V gene are KGHSH and LQKENI. Trimming took off 2 bases at V and 2 bases at J, with 18 bases between the two ends. Combining the CDR3 with reference TRBV18 and TRBJ2-5 gives the whole variable domain NAGVMQNPRHLVRRRGQEARLRCSPMKGHSHVYWYRQLPEEGLKFMVYLQKENIIDESGMPKERFSAEFPKEGPSILRIQQVVRGDSAAYFCASSPVDGGGLQETQYFGPGTRLLVL.

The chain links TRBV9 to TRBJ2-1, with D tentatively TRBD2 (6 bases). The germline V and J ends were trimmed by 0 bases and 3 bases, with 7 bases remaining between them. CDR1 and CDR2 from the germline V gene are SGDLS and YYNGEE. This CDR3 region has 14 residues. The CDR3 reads CASSVGGIYNEQFF. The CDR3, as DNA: TGTGCCAGCAGCGTAGGCGGGATCTACAATGAGCAGTTCTTC. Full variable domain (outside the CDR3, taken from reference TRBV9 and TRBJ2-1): DSGVTQTPKHLITATGQRVTLRCSPRSGDLSVYWYQQSLDQGLQFLIQYYNGEERAKGNILERFSAQQFPDLHSELNLSSLELGDSALYFCASSVGGIYNEQFFGPGTRLTVL.

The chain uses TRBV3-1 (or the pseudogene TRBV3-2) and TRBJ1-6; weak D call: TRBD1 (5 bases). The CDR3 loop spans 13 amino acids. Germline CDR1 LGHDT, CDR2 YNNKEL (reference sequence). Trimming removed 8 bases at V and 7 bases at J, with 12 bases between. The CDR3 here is CASGGEGNSPLHF. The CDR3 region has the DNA TGTGCCAGCGGAGGGGAGGGAAATTCACCCCTCCACTTT.

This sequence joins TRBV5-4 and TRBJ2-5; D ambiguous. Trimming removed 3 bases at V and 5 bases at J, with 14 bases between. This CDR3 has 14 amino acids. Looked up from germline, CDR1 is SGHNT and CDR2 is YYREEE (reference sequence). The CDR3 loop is CASSSPLEAETQYF. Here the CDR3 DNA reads TGTGCCAGCAGCTCTCCACTCGAAGCGGAGACCCAGTACTTC.